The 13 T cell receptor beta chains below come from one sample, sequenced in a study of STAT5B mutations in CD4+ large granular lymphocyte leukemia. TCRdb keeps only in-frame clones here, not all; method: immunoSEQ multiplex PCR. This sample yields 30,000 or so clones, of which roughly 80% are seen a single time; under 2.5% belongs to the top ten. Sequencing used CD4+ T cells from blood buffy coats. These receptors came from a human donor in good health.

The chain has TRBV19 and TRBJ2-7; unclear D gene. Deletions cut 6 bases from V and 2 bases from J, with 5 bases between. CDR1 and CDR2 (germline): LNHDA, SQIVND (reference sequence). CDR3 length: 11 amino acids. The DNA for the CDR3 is TGTGCCAGTAGGTCAACCTACGAGCAGTACTTC. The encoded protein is CASRSTYEQYF.

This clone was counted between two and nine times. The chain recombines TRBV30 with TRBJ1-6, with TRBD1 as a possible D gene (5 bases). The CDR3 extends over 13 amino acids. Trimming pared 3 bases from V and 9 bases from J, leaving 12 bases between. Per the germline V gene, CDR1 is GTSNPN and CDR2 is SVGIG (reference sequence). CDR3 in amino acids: CAWRVTDTSPLHF. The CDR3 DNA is TGTGCCTGGAGGGTGACAGACACTTCACCCCTCCACTTT.

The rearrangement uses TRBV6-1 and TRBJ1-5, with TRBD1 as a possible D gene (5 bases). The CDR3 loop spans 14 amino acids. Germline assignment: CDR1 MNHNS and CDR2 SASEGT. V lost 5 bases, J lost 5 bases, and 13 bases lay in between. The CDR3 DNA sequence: TGTGCCAGCAGTCCGGGAGGGACCTATCAGCCCCAGCATTTT. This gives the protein CASSPGGTYQPQHF.

CDR3 in amino acids: CASSLEGVNTEAFF. Written as DNA, the CDR3 is TGCGCCAGCAGCTTGGAAGGTGTGAACACTGAAGCTTTCTTT. The chain recombines TRBV5-1 with TRBJ1-1; the D is unclear. CDR3 length: 14 amino acids. Germline CDR1 and CDR2: SGHRS and YFSETQ. Trimming removed 0 bases at V and 0 bases at J, with 6 bases between. Complete variable domain (other parts from reference TRBV5-1 and TRBJ1-1): KAGVTQTPRYLIKTRGQQVTLSCSPISGHRSVSWYQQTPGQGLQFLFEYFSETQRNKGNFPGRFSGRQFSNSRSEMNVSTLELGDSALYLCASSLEGVNTEAFFGQGTRLTVV.

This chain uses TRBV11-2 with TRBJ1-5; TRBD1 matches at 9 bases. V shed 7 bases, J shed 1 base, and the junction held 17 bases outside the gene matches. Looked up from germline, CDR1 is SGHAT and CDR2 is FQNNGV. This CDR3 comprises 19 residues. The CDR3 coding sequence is TGTGCCAGCATCCACCTCGCCCCGGACAGGGGATGCAGCAATCAGCCCCAGCATTTT. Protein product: CASIHLAPDRGCSNQPQHF.

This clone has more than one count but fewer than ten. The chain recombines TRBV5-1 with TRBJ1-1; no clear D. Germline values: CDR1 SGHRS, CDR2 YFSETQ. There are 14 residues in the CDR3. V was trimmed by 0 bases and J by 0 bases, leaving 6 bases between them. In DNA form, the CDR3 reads TGCGCCAGCAGCTTGGACGGAATGAACACTGAAGCTTTCTTT. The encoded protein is CASSLDGMNTEAFF.

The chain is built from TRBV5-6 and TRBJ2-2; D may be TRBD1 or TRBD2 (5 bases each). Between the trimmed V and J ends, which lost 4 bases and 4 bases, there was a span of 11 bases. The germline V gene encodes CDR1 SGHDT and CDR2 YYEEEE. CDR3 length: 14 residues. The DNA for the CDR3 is TGTGCCAGCAGCCCTAAGGGACCCACCGGGGAGCTGTTTTTT. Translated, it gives CASSPKGPTGELFF.

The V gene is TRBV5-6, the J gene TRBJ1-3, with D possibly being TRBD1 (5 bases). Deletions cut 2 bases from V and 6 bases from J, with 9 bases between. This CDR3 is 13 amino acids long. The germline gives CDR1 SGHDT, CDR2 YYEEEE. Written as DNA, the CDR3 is TGTGCCAGCAGCTTTGGGGGAGAAAACACCATATATTTT. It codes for CASSFGGENTIYF.

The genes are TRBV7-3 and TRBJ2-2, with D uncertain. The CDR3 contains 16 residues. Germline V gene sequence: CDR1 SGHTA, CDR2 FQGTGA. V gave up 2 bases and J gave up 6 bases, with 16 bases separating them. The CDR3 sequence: CASSLPDPGQPGELFF. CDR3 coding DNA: TGTGCCAGCAGCTTACCAGATCCCGGTCAGCCCGGGGAGCTGTTTTTT.

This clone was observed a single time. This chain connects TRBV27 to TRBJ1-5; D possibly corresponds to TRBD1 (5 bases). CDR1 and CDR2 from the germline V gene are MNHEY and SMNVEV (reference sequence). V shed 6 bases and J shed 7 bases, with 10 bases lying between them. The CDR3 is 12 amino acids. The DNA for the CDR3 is TGTGCCAGCAGACAGGACCCCCAGCCCCAGCATTTT. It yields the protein CASRQDPQPQHF.

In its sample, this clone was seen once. CDR3 in amino acids: CASSLGTTNEKLFF. CDR3 bases: TGTGCCAGCAGTTTAGGGACAACTAATGAAAAACTGTTTTTT. The genes are TRBV28 and TRBJ1-4; no clear D. Germline loops: CDR1 MDHEN, CDR2 SYDVKM. The CDR3 length is 14 residues. V was pared by 2 bases and J by 0 bases, with 4 bases between. Using reference TRBV28 and TRBJ1-4 for the parts outside the CDR3, the full variable domain is DVKVTQSSRYLVKRTGEKVFLECVQDMDHENMFWYRQDPGLGLRLIYFSYDVKMKEKGDIPEGYSVSREKKERFSLILESASTNQTSMYLCASSLGTTNEKLFFGSGTQLSVL.

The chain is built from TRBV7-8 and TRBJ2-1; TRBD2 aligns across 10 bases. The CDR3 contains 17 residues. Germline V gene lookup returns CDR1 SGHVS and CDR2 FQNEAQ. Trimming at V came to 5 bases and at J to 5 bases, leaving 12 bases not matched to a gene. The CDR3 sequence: CASSPKMLAGGDNEQFF. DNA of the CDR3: TGTGCCAGCAGCCCGAAGATGTTAGCGGGGGGCGACAATGAGCAGTTCTTC.

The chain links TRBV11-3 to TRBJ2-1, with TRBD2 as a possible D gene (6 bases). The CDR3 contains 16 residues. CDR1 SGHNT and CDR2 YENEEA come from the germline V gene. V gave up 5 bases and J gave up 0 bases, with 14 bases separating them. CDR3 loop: CASSPHAGSSYNEQFF. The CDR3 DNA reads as TGTGCCAGCAGCCCCCATGCGGGGAGCTCCTACAATGAGCAGTTCTTC. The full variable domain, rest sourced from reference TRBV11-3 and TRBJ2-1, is EAGVVQSPRYKIIEKKQPVAFWCNPISGHNTLYWYLQNLGQGPELLIRYENEEAVDDSQLPKDRFSAERLKGVDSTLKIQPAELGDSAVYLCASSPHAGSSYNEQFFGPGTRLTVL.